This entry concerns a single T cell receptor (beta chain). This clonotype occurred once. Its cognate antigen has yet to be identified. Base quality data are lacking; no much larger clone is found one base away. A single read is weak support. This entry is derived from a study of CD8+CD57+ T cells in acquired aplastic anemia listed by TCRdb under 2018. A note on the overall study: DNA extracted from sorted CD4+ and CD8+ cells had a mean of roughly 3.4 ug, with a range of roughly 0.18 to 27.4 ug. Healthy donor samples averaged approximately 10 million reads for CD4+ and fewer than 12 million for CD8+ cells. What the research found in general, with its limitations: Around 28 CD8+ CDR3 sequences were found to be shared between patients and controls, but these sequences appeared to be highly expressed in patients and within the immunodominant clones of the patients. Patients and healthy controls showed no significant difference in CD8+ Simpson's diversity (P=0.060).

TCR repertoires of sorted CD4+ and CD8+ blood T cells from severe aplastic anemia patients and healthy subjects were deep-sequenced in the study. Ficoll-Paque density gradient centrifugation was used to isolate peripheral blood mononuclear cells. Before DNA was extracted, CD4+ and CD8+ T cells were sorted using either FACS or magnetic beads. Genomic DNA was used as template for profiling of TCR beta VDJ combinations and CDR3 sequences. An Illumina HiSeq 2000 was used for TCR repertoire sequencing. From the authors' description of their analysis: Repertoires were assessed using TRBV/TRBJ rearrangement plots, CDR3 size and DJ length profiles, and Simpson's diversity index. The most abundant DNA sequence in the deep sequencing data was taken as the immunodominant clone. CDR3 amino acid sequences were checked for sharing between subjects and were compared against published repertoires and the VDJdb database. The raw public reads went through TCRdb reprocessing: fastp at Q25, MiXCR clone calling, in-frame beta chains kept. CDR3 protein sequences are deduplicated, and each keeps its most common genes and DNA. These V and J calls rely on TCRdb rather than the paper's analysis. The sample includes about 130,000 distinct CDR3 sequences, with more than 40% observed a single time. About 2.7% of the sample goes to the ten largest clones.

V sheds 4 bases and J sheds 0 bases, leaving 15 bases between their ends. From the cysteine through the phenylalanine, the CDR3 covers 16 amino acids. The DNA shown is the 48-base CDR3, in frame from base 1. The germline V gene provides CDR1 SNHLY and CDR2 FYNNEI. The rearranged segments are TRBV2 and TRBJ1-1; TRBD1 is a possible D gene, resting on 5 matching bases. The clonotype was recovered from a human donor in good health, serving as a control. Material for sequencing was sorted CD4+, CD8+, or CD8+CD57+ T cells (not recorded which) from PBMCs. The DNA sequence follows: TGTGCCAGCAGTGGGGGGTCCCCAACCTTGAACACTGAAGCTTTCTTT. Its coded protein is CASSGGSPTLNTEAFF.